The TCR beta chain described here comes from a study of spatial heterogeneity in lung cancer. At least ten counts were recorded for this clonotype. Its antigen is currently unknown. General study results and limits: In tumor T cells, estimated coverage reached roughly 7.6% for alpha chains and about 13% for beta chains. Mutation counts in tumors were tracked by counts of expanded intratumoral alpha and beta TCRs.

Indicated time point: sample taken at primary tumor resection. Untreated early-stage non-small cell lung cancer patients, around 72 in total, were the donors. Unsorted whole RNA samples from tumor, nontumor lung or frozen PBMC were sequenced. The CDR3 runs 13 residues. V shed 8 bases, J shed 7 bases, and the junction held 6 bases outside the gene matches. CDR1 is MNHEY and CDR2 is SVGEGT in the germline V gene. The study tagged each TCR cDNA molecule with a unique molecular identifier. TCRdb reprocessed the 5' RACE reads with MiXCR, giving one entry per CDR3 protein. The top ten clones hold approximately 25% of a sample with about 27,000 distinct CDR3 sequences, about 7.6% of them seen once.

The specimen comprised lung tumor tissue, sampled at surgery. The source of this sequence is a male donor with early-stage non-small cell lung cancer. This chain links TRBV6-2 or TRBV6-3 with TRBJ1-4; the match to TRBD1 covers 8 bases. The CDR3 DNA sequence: TGTGCCAGCGCCGACAGGGGATCTGAAAAACTGTTTTTT. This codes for CASADRGSEKLFF.